Shown below are 21 T cell receptor beta chains from a single sample sequenced in a study of cytomegalovirus exposure and HLA in healthy donors. The PCR employed 60 Vbeta primers together with 13 Jbeta primers. The assay was immunoSEQ multiplex PCR, and TCRdb's table has in-frame clones only and misses some. This table has some 110,000 clones, 70% to 80% appearing once. The sequenced material came from PBMCs. The source is a woman aged 18-30 years in good health and CMV-seropositive.

The J gene is TRBJ1-1, the V gene TRBV9; D is possibly TRBD1 (6 bases). With 2 bases removed from V and 3 bases from J, the gap between germline ends came to 8 bases. CDR1 SGDLS and CDR2 YYNGEE come from the germline V gene. The CDR3 sequence is 13 residues long. This CDR3 is CASSVRTDTEAFF. In DNA form, the CDR3 reads TGTGCCAGCAGCGTTAGGACAGACACTGAAGCTTTCTTT.

The V gene is TRBV19, the J gene TRBJ2-5; TRBD1 aligns across 8 bases. The J call is in doubt because the DNA end fits TRBJ2-7 better. The CDR3 sequence is 14 residues long. Germline loops: CDR1 LNHDA, CDR2 SQIVND (reference sequence). As DNA, the CDR3 is TGTGCCAGTAGTACCCTGGACAGGGCCAACGAGCAGTACTTC. Translation gives CASSTLDRANEQYF.

The rearrangement uses TRBV28 and TRBJ1-4; D ambiguous. CDR3 length equals 14 residues. Germline-derived CDR1 and CDR2 are MDHEN and SYDVKM. Trimming cost V 6 bases and J 2 bases, with 10 bases left between them. The CDR3 DNA reads TGTGCCAGCAGACCACGAGGGACTAATGAAAAACTGTTTTTT. As protein: CASRPRGTNEKLFF. Based on the CDR3 plus reference TRBV28 and TRBJ1-4, the full variable domain is DVKVTQSSRYLVKRTGEKVFLECVQDMDHENMFWYRQDPGLGLRLIYFSYDVKMKEKGDIPEGYSVSREKKERFSLILESASTNQTSMYLCASRPRGTNEKLFFGSGTQLSVL.

The CDR3 nucleotides are TGTGCCAGCAGTACAGGGTACGCGACCCAGTACTTC. Its translation: CASSTGYATQYF. The J gene is TRBJ2-5, the V gene TRBV14; D possibly corresponds to TRBD1 (6 bases). The CDR3 is made up of 12 amino acids. The ends were cut back, 6 bases at V and 7 bases at J, with 12 bases in the middle. Germline CDR1 and CDR2: SGHDN and FVKESK.

The chain combines TRBV18 with TRBJ1-1; 8 bases line up with TRBD1. This CDR3 region has 16 residues. Germline lookup yields CDR1 KGHSH and CDR2 LQKENI. The ends lost 2 bases at V and 4 bases at J; junction bases unmatched: 9. The CDR3, as DNA: TGTGCCAGCTCACCAAAAGGGACAGGAGAAGGCACTGAAGCTTTCTTT. It translates to CASSPKGTGEGTEAFF. The whole variable domain, remainder taken from reference TRBV18 and TRBJ1-1, is NAGVMQNPRHLVRRRGQEARLRCSPMKGHSHVYWYRQLPEEGLKFMVYLQKENIIDESGMPKERFSAEFPKEGPSILRIQQVVRGDSAAYFCASSPKGTGEGTEAFFGQGTRLTVV.

The chain carries TRBV7-9 and TRBJ1-5, with D uncertain. The germline V and J ends were trimmed by 0 bases and 7 bases, with 4 bases remaining between them. Germline V gene data show CDR1 as SEHNR and CDR2 as FQNEAQ (reference sequence). This CDR3 spans 12 amino acids. This chain's CDR3 is CASSLARQPQHF. The CDR3 DNA is TGTGCCAGCAGCTTAGCGCGCCAGCCCCAGCATTTT.

This clone was found many times. The CDR3 reads CASSGTISYEQYF. As DNA, the CDR3 is TGTGCCAGCAGTGGGACAATCTCCTACGAGCAGTACTTC. V usage is TRBV6-1 and J usage is TRBJ2-7; TRBD1 is a possible D gene (5 bases). Germline lookup yields CDR1 MNHNS and CDR2 SASEGT. V was cut by 4 bases and J by 0 bases, with 7 bases left in between. This CDR3 region has 13 residues.

This rearrangement joins TRBV2 to TRBJ1-1; D might be TRBD1 (5 bases). Per the germline V gene, CDR1 is SNHLY and CDR2 is FYNNEI. Trimming stripped 4 bases from V and 4 bases from J, with 13 bases between. This CDR3 contains 14 residues. DNA for the CDR3: TGTGCCAGCAGTGCTGGACAAATGGCCACTGAAGCTTTCTTT. Translation: CASSAGQMATEAFF.

The chain joins TRBV6-5 to TRBJ1-1, with 10 nucleotides matching TRBD1. Trimming removed 1 base from V and 5 bases from J; junction bases left unmatched: 4. The CDR3 spans 15 residues. Per germline, CDR1 MNHEY and CDR2 SVGAGI. DNA for the CDR3: TGTGCCAGCAGTTACTTTGGGACAGGGGCGACTGAAGCTTTCTTT. This encodes CASSYFGTGATEAFF.

The V call is TRBV23-1, the J call TRBJ1-3; D is uncertain. TRBV23-1 is noted as an ORF with a role that remains uncertain. V lost 0 bases, J lost 3 bases, and 9 bases lay in between. This CDR3 is 15 amino acids long. This chain's CDR3 is CASSQSRVLGNTIYF. CDR3 nucleotides: TGCGCCAGCAGTCAATCCCGAGTACTTGGAAACACCATATATTTT.

This chain joins TRBV18 and TRBJ1-4; D gene unclear. Germline V gives CDR1 KGHSH, CDR2 LQKENI. Trimming took 2 bases from V and 8 from J, leaving 15 bases between them. This CDR3 comprises 15 residues. The CDR3 DNA reads TGTGCCAGCTCACCATCTGCACTGTTTCGAGAAAAACTGTTTTTT. Protein: CASSPSALFREKLFF.

The chain recombines TRBV28 with TRBJ1-5; no definite D call. The germline V and J ends were trimmed by 7 bases and 7 bases, with 11 bases remaining between them. There are 12 residues in the CDR3. Germline loops: CDR1 MDHEN, CDR2 SYDVKM. The DNA of the CDR3 is TGTGCCAGCACTCGTGATGAGCAGCCCCAGCATTTT. Translated, it gives CASTRDEQPQHF.

The genes are TRBV18 and TRBJ1-1; 7 bases align to TRBD1. The germline V gene encodes CDR1 KGHSH and CDR2 LQKENI. V shed 0 bases and J 7 bases; nucleotides not matched to a gene: 5. The CDR3 sequence is 14 residues long. The CDR3 sequence: CASSPPEGQLEAFF. The CDR3 region has the DNA TGTGCCAGCTCACCACCGGAGGGACAGCTTGAAGCTTTCTTT.

V gene TRBV27 combines with J gene TRBJ1-5; D is perhaps TRBD1 (6 bases). There are 14 residues in the CDR3. The germline CDR1 and CDR2 sequences are MNHEY and SMNVEV (reference sequence). The germline V and J ends were trimmed by 5 bases and 6 bases, with 14 bases remaining between them. The CDR3 bases are TGTGCCAGCAGTGTTCAAGGGGGGGCTCAGCCCCAGCATTTT. Protein: CASSVQGGAQPQHF.

The gene calls are TRBV4-1 and TRBJ2-3; no clear D. The CDR3 covers 14 residues. V shed 0 bases and J shed 5 bases, with 9 bases lying between them. Germline CDR1 and CDR2: MGHRA and YSYEKL. The CDR3 bases are TGCGCCAGCAGCCAAGAAAACCTCGGAGATACGCAGTATTTT. Translating gives CASSQENLGDTQYF.

The chain couples TRBV5-8 to TRBJ1-1; a weak D match, TRBD1 (5 bases). The V end lost 0 bases, the J end lost 1 base, and 7 bases lay between the germline ends. From germline, CDR1 is SGHTS and CDR2 YDEGEE. This CDR3 is 14 amino acids long. The CDR3 is CASSLAGGNTEAFF. CDR3 nucleotides: TGTGCCAGCAGCTTGGCCGGGGGGAACACTGAAGCTTTCTTT.

V and J are TRBV7-2 and TRBJ2-7, with unresolved D. This CDR3 has 14 residues. Trimming removed 1 base from V and 2 bases from J, with 9 bases in between. Per the germline V gene, CDR1 is SGHTA and CDR2 is FQGNSA. The CDR3 DNA reads TGTGCCAGCAGCTTAGTTGGGCAGACCTACGAGCAGTACTTC. Translated: CASSLVGQTYEQYF.

The CDR3 bases are TGTGCCAGCAGTTACACCCAAGGGGCCGGGGAGCTGTTTTTT. Translated, it gives CASSYTQGAGELFF. The V and J genes are TRBV6-6 and TRBJ2-2, with D perhaps TRBD1 (5 bases). CDR1 is MNHNY, CDR2 SVGAGI, per germline (reference sequence). The CDR3 is 14 amino acids. Trimming shortened V by 2 bases and J by 6 bases, and 10 bases separated the two germline ends.

The chain couples TRBV4-1 to TRBJ2-7, with D tentatively TRBD2 (8 bases). Germline lookup yields CDR1 MGHRA and CDR2 YSYEKL. The V end was cut by 4 bases, the J end by 7 bases, with 26 bases between. The CDR3 totals 17 residues. The CDR3 here is CASSPLREGPGGREQYF. The CDR3 bases are TGCGCCAGCAGCCCCCTTCGGGAGGGCCCAGGGGGTAGGGAGCAGTACTTC.

This clone was counted a few times. This rearrangement joins TRBV10-3 to TRBJ2-1, with D tentatively TRBD2 (6 bases). Per the germline V gene, CDR1 is ENHRY and CDR2 is SYGVKD. V lost 2 bases and J lost 5, with 16 bases in between. The CDR3 spans 16 residues. The CDR3 bases are TGTGCCATCAGTGAGGTTGGTGGCGGGGATGACAATGAGCAGTTCTTC. It translates to CAISEVGGGDDNEQFF.

The chain employs TRBV9 and TRBJ2-3, with 12 bases fitting TRBD2. The CDR3 totals 16 residues. V was pared by 4 bases and J by 3 bases, with 6 bases of the junction left unmatched. Germline V gives CDR1 SGDLS, CDR2 YYNGEE. The CDR3 DNA follows: TGTGCCAGCAGCCCCAGACTAGCGGGAGCAACAGATACGCAGTATTTT. Residues: CASSPRLAGATDTQYF. Using reference TRBV9 and TRBJ2-3 for the parts outside the CDR3, the full variable domain is DSGVTQTPKHLITATGQRVTLRCSPRSGDLSVYWYQQSLDQGLQFLIQYYNGEERAKGNILERFSAQQFPDLHSELNLSSLELGDSALYFCASSPRLAGATDTQYFGPGTRLTVL.